Listed here is a single T cell receptor (beta chain). This CDR3 has 11 residues. Germline V gives CDR1 KGHDR, CDR2 SFDVKD. This sample was taken from a study of CDR3 diversity in severe acne. TCRdb re-called the PCR reads through MiXCR, storing one row per CDR3 protein. Found here are more than 85,000 distinct CDR3 sequences, roughly half of them singletons; the top ten hold over 9.5%. Sequencing was performed on blood. The chain joins TRBV24-1 to TRBJ1-1, with D tentatively TRBD1 (6 bases). This receptor was taken from a male donor in good health, serving as a control. The CDR3 here is CRTSRGTEAFF. CDR3 DNA sequence: TGTCGGACCAGCAGGGGCACTGAAGCTTTCTTT.